A single sample gave rise to the 32 T cell receptor beta chains below, sequenced in a study of OX40 agonist ivuxolimab in advanced cancers. Sequencing was performed with immunoSEQ multiplex PCR; in TCRdb, only in-frame clones are kept and a portion is missing. The repertoire holds around 82,000 clones, approximately 91% seen once, with under 15% in the top ten. The specimen comprised CD4+ or CD8+ T cells sorted from blood, sampled in a trial of the OX40 agonist ivuxolimab. These receptors all come from an adult with an advanced solid tumor such as melanoma, head and neck, liver or kidney cancer.

V and J are TRBV6-5 and TRBJ2-1; no clear D gene. The CDR3 consists of 13 residues. The V end lost 2 bases, the J end lost 8 bases, and 10 bases lay between the germline ends. Germline V CDR1 and CDR2: MNHEY, SVGAGI. Here the CDR3 DNA reads TGTGCCAGCAGTTACACCGACGTCGATGAGCAGTTCTTC. Its translation: CASSYTDVDEQFF.

The chain carries TRBV6-1 and TRBJ2-7, with D uncertain. This CDR3 is built from 11 residues. The germline V gene encodes CDR1 MNHNS and CDR2 SASEGT. V was cut by 2 bases and J by 6 bases, with 5 bases left in between. The DNA for the CDR3 is TGTGCCAGCAGTGAAACGGTCGAGCAGTACTTC. It yields the protein CASSETVEQYF.

The chain carries TRBV4-1 and TRBJ2-7; the D gene is possibly TRBD2 (6 bases). Looked up from germline, CDR1 is MGHRA and CDR2 is YSYEKL. This CDR3 has 17 residues. Deletions cut 1 base from V and 0 bases from J, with 16 bases between. The DNA for the CDR3 is TGCGCCAGCAGCCAAGGGATGAGCGGAGGGAGCTCCTACGAGCAGTACTTC. Translation: CASSQGMSGGSSYEQYF.

The chain recombines TRBV7-3 with TRBJ2-1, with D perhaps matching TRBD1 (5 bases). The germline V and J ends were trimmed by 2 bases and 10 bases, with 9 bases remaining between them. This CDR3 is 12 amino acids long. CDR1 and CDR2 from the germline V gene are SGHTA and FQGTGA. The CDR3 here is CASSLEGVEQFF. CDR3 DNA: TGTGCCAGCAGCTTAGAAGGGGTCGAGCAGTTCTTC.

V is TRBV29-1 and J is TRBJ2-7, with no clear D. V was pared by 0 bases and J by 11 bases, with 14 bases between. The CDR3 loop spans 12 amino acids. The germline CDR1 and CDR2 sequences are SQVTM and ANQGSEA. This CDR3 reads CSVEDRADQEYF. The DNA for the CDR3 is TGCAGCGTTGAAGATCGGGCCGACCAGGAGTACTTC.

This clone occurred a few times. The J gene is TRBJ1-5, the V gene TRBV4-2; D may be TRBD1 (5 bases). From germline, CDR1 is LGHNA and CDR2 YNFKEQ. V was shortened by 3 bases and J by 0 bases, with 9 bases between the two germline ends. The CDR3 runs to 15 residues. The CDR3 DNA follows: TGTGCCAGCAGCCATGAGGGGAATAGCAATCAGCCCCAGCATTTT. Protein sequence: CASSHEGNSNQPQHF.

The chain has TRBV9 and TRBJ2-5; D remains ambiguous. The end of the DNA fits TRBJ2-7 better, so the J call may be wrong. Germline loops: CDR1 SGDLS, CDR2 YYNGEE. The CDR3 length is 16 residues. CDR3 in amino acids: CASSATGPPGWHEQYF. DNA for the CDR3: TGTGCCAGCAGCGCAACCGGACCCCCTGGTTGGCACGAGCAGTACTTC.

This rearrangement joins TRBV7-3 to TRBJ2-1; 10 bases line up with TRBD1. The CDR3 runs to 15 residues. With V trimmed by 3 bases and J by 5 bases, 4 bases remained unmatched. Germline V gene sequence: CDR1 SGHTA, CDR2 FQGTGA. The CDR3 DNA is TGTGCCAGCAGCTTCTTCGGGACAGGGGACAATGAGCAGTTCTTC. Translating it yields CASSFFGTGDNEQFF.

A single count supports this clone. The gene calls are TRBV11-2 and TRBJ2-5; D is uncertain. With 1 base removed from V and 4 bases from J, the gap between germline ends came to 10 bases. Germline CDR1 and CDR2: SGHAT and FQNNGV. CDR3 length: 14 residues. The CDR3 DNA follows: TGTGCCAGCAGCTTAGTGATGACGGGAGAGACCCAGTACTTC. This sequence encodes CASSLVMTGETQYF.

V and J are TRBV4-1 and TRBJ1-1, with 7 bases matching TRBD1. The trim removed 4 bases at V and 4 bases at J, leaving 6 bases unmatched. Germline CDR1 MGHRA, CDR2 YSYEKL. The CDR3 is 14 residues long. CDR3 region: CASSRQGGGTEAFF. The CDR3, as DNA: TGCGCCAGCAGCCGACAGGGAGGAGGCACTGAAGCTTTCTTT.

The V and J genes are TRBV7-9 and TRBJ2-2; TRBD1 matches 8 bases. Trimming removed 5 bases from V and 4 bases from J; junction bases left unmatched: 6. The length of the CDR3 is 15 residues. Germline V gene sequence: CDR1 SEHNR, CDR2 FQNEAQ (reference sequence). CDR3 protein: CASSPTGGSTGELFF. The CDR3 DNA follows: TGTGCCAGCAGCCCTACAGGGGGTAGCACCGGGGAGCTGTTTTTT. Combining the CDR3 with reference TRBV7-9 and TRBJ2-2 gives the whole variable domain DTGVSQNPRHKITKRGQNVTFRCDPISEHNRLYWYRQTLGQGPEFLTYFQNEAQLEKSRLLSDRFSAERPKGSFSTLEIQRTEQGDSAMYLCASSPTGGSTGELFFGEGSRLTVL.

This chain joins TRBV9 and TRBJ1-2; D ambiguous. This CDR3 has 13 residues. Between the trimmed V and J ends, which lost 0 bases and 8 bases, there was a span of 11 bases. Per germline, CDR1 SGDLS and CDR2 YYNGEE. CDR3 nucleotides: TGTGCCAGCAGCGTAGGCCCCGTGGGGGGCTACACCTTC. This translates into CASSVGPVGGYTF. The full variable domain, with the rest looked up from reference TRBV9 and TRBJ1-2, is DSGVTQTPKHLITATGQRVTLRCSPRSGDLSVYWYQQSLDQGLQFLIQYYNGEERAKGNILERFSAQQFPDLHSELNLSSLELGDSALYFCASSVGPVGGYTFGSGTRLTVV.

This chain joins TRBV4-1 and TRBJ2-7; perhaps TRBD2 as D (6 bases). The CDR3 is 15 residues long. Between the trimmed V and J ends, which lost 0 bases and 1 base, there was a span of 10 bases. CDR1 and CDR2 (germline): MGHRA, YSYEKL. CDR3 amino acids: CASSQEVGGSYEQYF. CDR3 nucleotides: TGCGCCAGCAGCCAAGAGGTGGGAGGTTCCTACGAGCAGTACTTC.

The rearrangement joins TRBV11-3 to TRBJ2-7; tentative D call: TRBD1 (5 bases). CDR1 is SGHNT and CDR2 is YENEEA in the germline V gene. V lost 5 bases and J 5 bases, leaving 16 bases between the germline ends. CDR3 length: 14 residues. The CDR3 DNA is TGTGCCAGCAGCGCAGACAGAGATCGCGACGAGCAGTACTTC. This encodes CASSADRDRDEQYF. The full variable domain, its missing parts supplied by reference TRBV11-3 and TRBJ2-7, is EAGVVQSPRYKIIEKKQPVAFWCNPISGHNTLYWYLQNLGQGPELLIRYENEEAVDDSQLPKDRFSAERLKGVDSTLKIQPAELGDSAVYLCASSADRDRDEQYFGPGTRLTVT.

The chain joins TRBV7-9 to TRBJ2-2, with TRBD1 identical over 9 bases. CDR3 size: 16 residues. V lost 4 bases and J lost 4; bases outside the gene matches: 7. The germline V gene has CDR1 SEHNR and CDR2 FQNEAQ (reference sequence). The CDR3 DNA reads as TGTGCCAGCAGCTCGCCGACAGGGGGGGGCACCGGGGAGCTGTTTTTT. Protein sequence: CASSSPTGGGTGELFF.

The V gene is TRBV5-1, the J gene TRBJ2-1, with D perhaps matching TRBD1 (5 bases). This CDR3 is 16 amino acids long. Trimming removed 4 bases from V and 4 bases from J, with 18 bases in between. Germline lookup yields CDR1 SGHRS and CDR2 YFSETQ. The CDR3 reads CASSPDPVGVYNEQFF. The DNA of the CDR3 is TGCGCCAGCAGCCCCGACCCCGTAGGGGTTTACAATGAGCAGTTCTTC.

This chain links TRBV4-2 with TRBJ2-3; D unclear. With 4 bases removed from V and 4 bases from J, the gap between germline ends came to 6 bases. The V gene's germline CDR1 is LGHNA and CDR2 YNFKEQ. The CDR3 covers 12 residues. CDR3 in DNA: TGTGCCAGCAGCCTTGGCGCAGATACGCAGTATTTT. It yields the protein CASSLGADTQYF.

This sequence joins TRBV6-1 and TRBJ2-7; TRBD1 aligns across 10 bases. Germline V CDR1 and CDR2: MNHNS, SASEGT. CDR3 length equals 15 residues. V gave up 6 bases and J gave up 0 bases; unmatched junction bases: 5. The CDR3 bases are TGTGCCAGCAGGGGACAGGGGCGAAGCTCCTACGAGCAGTACTTC. This encodes CASRGQGRSSYEQYF.

The V gene is TRBV10-2, the J gene TRBJ2-7; D might be TRBD1 or TRBD2, each matching 5 bases. The CDR3 contains 12 residues. Germline CDR1 reads WSHSY; CDR2 reads SAAADI. V lost 6 bases and J lost 2, with 8 bases in between. In DNA, the CDR3 is TGCGCCAGCAGCCGGGACGCCTACGAGCAGTACTTC. Translated, it gives CASSRDAYEQYF.

J is TRBJ2-1 and V is TRBV7-6; unclear D gene. The CDR3 extends over 15 amino acids. With 6 bases removed from V and 3 bases from J, the gap between germline ends came to 15 bases. Germline assignment: CDR1 SGHVS and CDR2 FNYEAQ. CDR3 sequence: CASSPAPGIYNEQFF. The DNA of the CDR3 is TGTGCCAGCAGTCCTGCGCCAGGAATCTACAATGAGCAGTTCTTC.

The chain couples TRBV10-3 to TRBJ2-3; 10 nucleotides agree with TRBD1. The CDR3 is 14 residues long. From germline, CDR1 is ENHRY and CDR2 SYGVKD. After removal of 6 bases from V and 2 bases from J, the junction contained 2 bases not matched to a gene. The CDR3 DNA is TGTGCCATCAGGGGACAGGGGTCCACAGATACGCAGTATTTT. Protein product: CAIRGQGSTDTQYF.

The chain combines TRBV10-2 with TRBJ2-5; tentatively, D is TRBD1 (5 bases). CDR3 length: 14 residues. Germline assignment: CDR1 WSHSY and CDR2 SAAADI. V was cut by 4 bases and J by 5 bases, with 14 bases left in between. For the CDR3, the DNA is TGCGCCAGCAGTGTTTTAGGGGATAGGGAGACCCAGTACTTC. Protein product: CASSVLGDRETQYF.

V gene TRBV16 combines with J gene TRBJ2-2; 9 bases align to TRBD1. This CDR3 comprises 15 residues. Per the germline V gene, CDR1 is KGHSY and CDR2 is FQNENV. Trimming removed 3 bases from V and 7 bases from J; junction bases left unmatched: 6. The CDR3 sequence is CASSQLTGGHGELFF. CDR3 DNA sequence: TGTGCCAGCAGCCAGCTGACAGGGGGTCACGGGGAGCTGTTTTTT.

This clone was seen a handful of times. The rearrangement links TRBV4-1 to TRBJ2-2; 8 bases align to TRBD2. V lost 3 bases and J lost 0; bases outside the gene matches: 9. CDR1 MGHRA and CDR2 YSYEKL come from the germline V gene. The CDR3 is made up of 18 amino acids. DNA of the CDR3: TGCGCCAGCAGCCACCCCCCGGGACTAGGGACGAACACCGGGGAGCTGTTTTTT. Protein product: CASSHPPGLGTNTGELFF.

The chain couples TRBV30 to TRBJ2-5; tentative D call: TRBD1 (6 bases). The V gene lost 8 bases and the J gene lost 0 bases, with 13 bases spanning the gap. The CDR3 consists of 13 residues. Germline V lookup: CDR1 GTSNPN, CDR2 SVGIG (reference sequence). CDR3 coding DNA: TGTGCCGGACGACGGACAGACCAAGAGACCCAGTACTTC. Amino acids: CAGRRTDQETQYF.

CDR3 in amino acids: CASSELAGLQETQYF. In nucleotides, the CDR3 is TGTGCCAGCAGTGAGCTAGCGGGGCTCCAAGAGACCCAGTACTTC. The chain couples TRBV2 to TRBJ2-5, with 9 bases that match TRBD2. Per the germline V gene, CDR1 is SNHLY and CDR2 is FYNNEI. V was pared by 3 bases and J by 1 base, with 3 bases of the junction left unmatched. This CDR3 contains 15 residues.

This chain connects TRBV7-8 to TRBJ2-1; D possibly corresponds to TRBD1 (6 bases). The CDR3 spans 14 residues. Germline V gene data show CDR1 as SGHVS and CDR2 as FQNEAQ. The V end lost 5 bases, the J end lost 2 bases, and 10 bases lay between the germline ends. The CDR3 here is CASSLQGTYNEQFF. In nucleotides, the CDR3 is TGTGCCAGCAGCCTACAGGGAACCTACAATGAGCAGTTCTTC.

The gene calls are TRBV19 and TRBJ2-7; D unresolved. Germline CDR1 LNHDA, CDR2 SQIVND (reference sequence). Trimming shortened V by 5 bases and J by 5 bases, and 16 bases separated the two germline ends. CDR3 length equals 14 residues. CDR3 DNA: TGTGCCAGTAGTCCCCTAAGGAGACCCAACGAGCAGTACTTC. Protein sequence: CASSPLRRPNEQYF.

The chain couples TRBV28 to TRBJ1-1; D is undetermined. The CDR3 runs to 14 residues. CDR1 and CDR2 (germline): MDHEN, SYDVKM. Trimming stripped 3 bases from V and 1 base from J, with 9 bases between. CDR3 in DNA: TGTGCCAGCAGTTTCGGCTGGGGGAACACTGAAGCTTTCTTT. Translated, it gives CASSFGWGNTEAFF.

V gene TRBV23-1 combines with J gene TRBJ1-2, with D possibly being TRBD1 (5 bases). TRBV23-1 is flagged as an ORF with uncertain function. Trimming stripped 4 bases from V and 8 bases from J, with 20 bases between. The CDR3 totals 15 residues. DNA for the CDR3: TGCGCCAGCAGTCCACCGAGCAGGGAGGTAAGAGGCTACACCTTC. Translating it yields CASSPPSREVRGYTF.

The chain employs TRBV7-2 and TRBJ2-1, with a tentative D call TRBD2 (7 bases). Germline V lookup: CDR1 SGHTA, CDR2 FQGNSA. Trimming removed 6 bases from V and 6 bases from J, with 18 bases in between. This CDR3 contains 15 residues. The CDR3 spells CASRGGAGDINEQFF. The CDR3 coding sequence is TGTGCCAGCAGAGGGGGGGCCGGGGACATCAATGAGCAGTTCTTC. Supplemented by reference TRBV7-2 and TRBJ2-1, the full variable domain reads GAGVSQSPSNKVTEKGKDVELRCDPISGHTALYWYRQSLGQGLEFLIYFQGNSAPDKSGLPSDRFSAERTGGSVSTLTIQRTQQEDSAVYLCASRGGAGDINEQFFGPGTRLTVL.

The V and J genes are TRBV10-3 and TRBJ2-2, with 10 bases aligning to TRBD2. CDR1 ENHRY and CDR2 SYGVKD come from the germline V gene. CDR3 length: 14 amino acids. V lost 4 bases and J lost 6; bases outside the gene matches: 2. CDR3 coding DNA: TGTGCCATCAGTGGGACTAGCGGCCCCGGGGAGCTGTTTTTT. Its protein is CAISGTSGPGELFF.